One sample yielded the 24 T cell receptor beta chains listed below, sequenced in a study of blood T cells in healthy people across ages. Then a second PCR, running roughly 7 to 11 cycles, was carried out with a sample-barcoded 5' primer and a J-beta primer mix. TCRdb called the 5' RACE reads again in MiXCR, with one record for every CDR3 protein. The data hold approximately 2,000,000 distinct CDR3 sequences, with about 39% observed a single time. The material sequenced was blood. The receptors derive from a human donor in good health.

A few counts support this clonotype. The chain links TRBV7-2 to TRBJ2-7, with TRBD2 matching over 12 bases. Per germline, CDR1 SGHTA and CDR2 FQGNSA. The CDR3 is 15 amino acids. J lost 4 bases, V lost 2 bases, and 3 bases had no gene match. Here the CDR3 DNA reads TGTGCCAGCAGCTTACTAGCGGGGGGGAATTACGAGCAGTACTTC. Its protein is CASSLLAGGNYEQYF.

CDR3 sequence reads: CASSQTGQGRNYGYTF. The CDR3 DNA reads as TGTGCCAGCAGTCAGACGGGACAGGGCCGCAACTATGGCTACACCTTC. The gene calls are TRBV6-6 and TRBJ1-2; 9 bases are a match to TRBD1. Germline V gene lookup returns CDR1 MNHNY and CDR2 SVGAGI (reference sequence). The ends lost 5 bases at V and 2 bases at J; junction bases unmatched: 9. This CDR3 spans 16 amino acids.

The CDR3 coding sequence is TGTGCCACCAGTGACCCAGGGGGCGATGGGACCCAGTACTTC. Translation gives CATSDPGGDGTQYF. The rearrangement links TRBV24-1 to TRBJ2-5, with 8 positions matching TRBD1. The V and J ends lost 4 bases and 7 bases, in that order; junction bases with no gene match: 7. The CDR3 contains 14 residues. Germline V gene data show CDR1 as KGHDR and CDR2 as SFDVKD.

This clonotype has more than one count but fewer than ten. The CDR3 nucleotides read TGTGCCAGCAGCTCGACCAAGGGCAGGGGAACAAATGAGCAGTTCTTC. The encoded protein is CASSSTKGRGTNEQFF. The chain has TRBV11-2 and TRBJ2-1; D may be TRBD1 (6 bases). V lost 4 bases and J lost 7, with 20 bases in between. The length of the CDR3 is 16 residues. The germline V gene has CDR1 SGHAT and CDR2 FQNNGV. Supplemented by reference TRBV11-2 and TRBJ2-1, the full variable domain reads EAGVAQSPRYKIIEKRQSVAFWCNPISGHATLYWYQQILGQGPKLLIQFQNNGVVDDSQLPKDRFSAERLKGVDSTLKIQPAKLEDSAVYLCASSSTKGRGTNEQFFGPGTRLTVL.

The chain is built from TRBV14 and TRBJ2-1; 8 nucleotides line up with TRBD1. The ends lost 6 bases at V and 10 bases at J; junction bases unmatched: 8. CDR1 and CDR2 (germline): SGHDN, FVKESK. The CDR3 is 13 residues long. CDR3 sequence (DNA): TGTGCCAGCAGGTATGGACAGGGTAGCGAGCAGTTCTTC. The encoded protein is CASRYGQGSEQFF. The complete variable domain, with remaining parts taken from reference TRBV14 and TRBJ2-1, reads EAGVTQFPSHSVIEKGQTVTLRCDPISGHDNLYWYRRVMGKEIKFLLHFVKESKQDESGMPNNRFLAERTGGTYSTLKVQPAELEDSGVYFCASRYGQGSEQFFGPGTRLTVL.

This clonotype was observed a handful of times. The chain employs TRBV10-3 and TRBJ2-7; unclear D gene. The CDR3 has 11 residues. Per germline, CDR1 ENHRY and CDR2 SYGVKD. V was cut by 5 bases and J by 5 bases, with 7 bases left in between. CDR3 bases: TGTGCCATCAGTCTTGGGGACGAGCAGTACTTC. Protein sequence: CAISLGDEQYF.

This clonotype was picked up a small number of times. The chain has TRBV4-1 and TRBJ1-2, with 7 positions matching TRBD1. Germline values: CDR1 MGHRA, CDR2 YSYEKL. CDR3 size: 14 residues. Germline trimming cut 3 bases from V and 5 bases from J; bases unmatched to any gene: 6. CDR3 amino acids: CASSHGTALYGYTF. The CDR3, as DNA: TGCGCCAGCAGCCACGGGACAGCTCTTTATGGCTACACCTTC.

The CDR3 protein is CATSDLGQEGETQYF. The CDR3 nucleotides read TGTGCCACCAGTGACCTGGGGCAGGAGGGAGAGACCCAGTACTTC. V and J are TRBV24-1 and TRBJ2-5, with a possible D match to TRBD2 (6 bases). Germline V gene lookup returns CDR1 KGHDR and CDR2 SFDVKD. The V and J ends lost 4 bases and 4 bases respectively, with 15 bases between them. The CDR3 length is 15 residues.

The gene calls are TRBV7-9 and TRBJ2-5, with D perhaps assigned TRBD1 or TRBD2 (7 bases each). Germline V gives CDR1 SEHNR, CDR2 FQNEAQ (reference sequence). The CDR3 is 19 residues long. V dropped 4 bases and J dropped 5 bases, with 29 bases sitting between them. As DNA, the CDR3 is TGTGCCAGCAGCTCAGCACGGGGGGCGACGCGACAGGGAAGCGAGACCCAGTACTTC. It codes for CASSSARGATRQGSETQYF.

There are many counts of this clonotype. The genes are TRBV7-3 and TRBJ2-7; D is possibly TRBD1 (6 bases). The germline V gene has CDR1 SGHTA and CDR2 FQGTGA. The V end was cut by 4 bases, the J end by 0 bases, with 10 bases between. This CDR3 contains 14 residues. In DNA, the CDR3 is TGTGCCAGCAGCTACCAGGGGAGCTCCTACGAGCAGTACTTC. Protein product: CASSYQGSSYEQYF.

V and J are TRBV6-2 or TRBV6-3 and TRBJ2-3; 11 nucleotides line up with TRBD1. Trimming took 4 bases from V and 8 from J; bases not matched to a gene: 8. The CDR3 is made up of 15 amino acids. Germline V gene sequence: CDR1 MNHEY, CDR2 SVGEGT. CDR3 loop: CASSSDRGQHGTQYF. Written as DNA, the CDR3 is TGTGCCAGCAGTTCGGACAGGGGGCAACATGGTACGCAGTATTTT.

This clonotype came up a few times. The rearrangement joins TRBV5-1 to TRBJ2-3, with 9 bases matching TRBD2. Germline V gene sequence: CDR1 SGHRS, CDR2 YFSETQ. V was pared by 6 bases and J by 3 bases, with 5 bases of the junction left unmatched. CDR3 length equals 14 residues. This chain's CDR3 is CASKRGGATDTQYF. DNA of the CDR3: TGCGCCAGCAAACGCGGGGGGGCTACAGATACGCAGTATTTT. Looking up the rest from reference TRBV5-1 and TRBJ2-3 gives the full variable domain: KAGVTQTPRYLIKTRGQQVTLSCSPISGHRSVSWYQQTPGQGLQFLFEYFSETQRNKGNFPGRFSGRQFSNSRSEMNVSTLELGDSALYLCASKRGGATDTQYFGPGTRLTVL.

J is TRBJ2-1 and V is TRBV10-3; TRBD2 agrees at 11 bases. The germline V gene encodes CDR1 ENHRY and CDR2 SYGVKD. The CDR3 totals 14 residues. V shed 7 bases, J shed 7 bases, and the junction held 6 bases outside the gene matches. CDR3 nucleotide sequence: TGTGCCATCATGGCTAGCGGGGGGTCTAATGAGCAGTTCTTC. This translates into CAIMASGGSNEQFF.

In DNA, the CDR3 is TGTGCCATCAGTGAATTTCCCCTCCGGAACAGGGGTTGGCCCCAGCATTTT. It specifies CAISEFPLRNRGWPQHF. The rearrangement uses TRBV10-3 and TRBJ1-5, with 7 bases identical to TRBD1. The V and J ends lost 3 bases and 9 bases, in that order; junction bases with no gene match: 17. Per germline, CDR1 ENHRY and CDR2 SYGVKD. This CDR3 contains 17 residues.

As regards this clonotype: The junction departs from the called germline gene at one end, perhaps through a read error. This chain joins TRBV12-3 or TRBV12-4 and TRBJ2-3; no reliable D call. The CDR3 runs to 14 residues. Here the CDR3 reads CAGSLVWVSDMQYF. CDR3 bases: TGTGCCGGCAGTTTAGTGTGGGTTTCGGATATGCAGTATTTT.

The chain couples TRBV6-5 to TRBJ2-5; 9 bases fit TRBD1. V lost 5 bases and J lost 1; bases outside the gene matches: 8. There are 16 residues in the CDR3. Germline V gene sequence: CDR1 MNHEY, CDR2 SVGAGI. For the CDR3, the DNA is TGTGCCAGCAGTCCCGGGACAGGGACGCTCCAAGAGACCCAGTACTTC. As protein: CASSPGTGTLQETQYF.

The chain's CDR3 is CASSQGGRNLNYGYTF. The CDR3 DNA sequence: TGTGCCAGCAGCCAGGGGGGAAGGAATTTGAACTATGGCTACACCTTC. The genes are TRBV7-8 and TRBJ1-2; 7 nucleotides agree with TRBD1. J was trimmed by 2 bases and V by 5 bases; bases with no gene match: 11. The CDR3 consists of 16 residues. Germline assignment: CDR1 SGHVS and CDR2 FQNEAQ.

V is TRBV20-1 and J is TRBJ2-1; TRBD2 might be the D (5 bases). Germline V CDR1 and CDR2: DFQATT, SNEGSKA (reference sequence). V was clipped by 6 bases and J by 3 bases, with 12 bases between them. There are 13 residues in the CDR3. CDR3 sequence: CSAPGIFYNEQFF. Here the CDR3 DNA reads TGCAGTGCGCCGGGAATCTTCTACAATGAGCAGTTCTTC.

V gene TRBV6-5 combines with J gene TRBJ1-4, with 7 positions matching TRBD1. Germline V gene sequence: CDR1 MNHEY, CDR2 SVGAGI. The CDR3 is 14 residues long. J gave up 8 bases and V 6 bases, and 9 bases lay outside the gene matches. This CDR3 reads CASRTNRGGEKLFF. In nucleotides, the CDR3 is TGTGCCAGCAGGACCAACAGGGGCGGGGAAAAACTGTTTTTT.

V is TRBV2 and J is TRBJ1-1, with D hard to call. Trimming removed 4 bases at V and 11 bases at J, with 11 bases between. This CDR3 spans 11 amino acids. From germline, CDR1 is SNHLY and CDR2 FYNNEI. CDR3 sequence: CASSGNGRAFF. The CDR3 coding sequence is TGTGCCAGCAGTGGTAACGGGAGGGCTTTCTTT.

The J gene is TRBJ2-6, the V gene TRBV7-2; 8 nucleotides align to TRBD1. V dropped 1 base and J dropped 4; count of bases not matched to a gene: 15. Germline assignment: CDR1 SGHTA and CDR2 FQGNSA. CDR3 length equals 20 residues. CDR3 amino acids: CASSLEGSAGGWLGANVLTF. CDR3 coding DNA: TGTGCCAGCAGCTTAGAAGGGTCAGCAGGGGGCTGGTTGGGGGCCAACGTCCTGACTTTC.

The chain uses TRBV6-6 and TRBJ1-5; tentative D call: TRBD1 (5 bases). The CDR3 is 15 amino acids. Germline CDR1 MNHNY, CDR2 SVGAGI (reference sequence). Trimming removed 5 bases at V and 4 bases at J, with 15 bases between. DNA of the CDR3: TGTGCCAGCAGTGTGGGCGGGGGTGTGAATCAGCCCCAGCATTTT. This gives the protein CASSVGGGVNQPQHF.

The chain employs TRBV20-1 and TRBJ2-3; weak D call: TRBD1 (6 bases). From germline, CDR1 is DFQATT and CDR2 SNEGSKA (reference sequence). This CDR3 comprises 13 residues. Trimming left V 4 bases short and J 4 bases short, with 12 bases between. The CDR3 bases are TGCAGTGCTATTCAGGGGCTTGCAGATACGCAGTATTTT. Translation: CSAIQGLADTQYF.

The DNA for the CDR3 is TGCGCCAGCCGCCCGACTAGCGGGGGGTCCTACGAGCAGTACTTC. Its translation: CASRPTSGGSYEQYF. The V gene is TRBV5-1, the J gene TRBJ2-7, with 13 bases fitting TRBD2. The germline gives CDR1 SGHRS, CDR2 YFSETQ. CDR3 length equals 15 residues. Trimming removed 7 bases from V and 1 base from J; junction bases left unmatched: 5.